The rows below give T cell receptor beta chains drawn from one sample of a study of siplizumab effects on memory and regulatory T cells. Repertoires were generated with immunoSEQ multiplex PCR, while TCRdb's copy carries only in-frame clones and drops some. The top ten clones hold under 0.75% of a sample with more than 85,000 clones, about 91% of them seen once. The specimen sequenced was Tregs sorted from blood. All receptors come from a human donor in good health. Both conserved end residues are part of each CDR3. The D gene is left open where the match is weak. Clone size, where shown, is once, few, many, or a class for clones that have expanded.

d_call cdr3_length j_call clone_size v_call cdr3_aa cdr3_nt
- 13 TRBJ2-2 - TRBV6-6 CASTLGGTGELFF TGTGCCAGCACCCTAGGGGGGACCGGGGAGCTGTTTTTT
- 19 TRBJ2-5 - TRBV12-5 CASGLRSNKGASRRETQYF TGTGCTAGTGGTTTGAGATCAAATAAAGGGGCCTCGAGGCGGGAGACCCAGTACTTC
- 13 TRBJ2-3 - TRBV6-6 CASAQIRADTQYF TGTGCCAGCGCACAAATTCGGGCAGATACGCAGTATTTT
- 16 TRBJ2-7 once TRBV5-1 CASSLSPLGQSYEQYF TGCGCCAGCAGCTTATCCCCGTTGGGGCAGTCTTACGAGCAGTACTTC
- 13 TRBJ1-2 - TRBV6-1 CASERDLGYGYTF TGTGCCAGCGAAAGAGATTTGGGCTATGGCTACACCTTC
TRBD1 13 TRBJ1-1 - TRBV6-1 CAIIDRESTEAFF TGTGCCATCATAGACAGGGAGAGCACTGAAGCTTTCTTT
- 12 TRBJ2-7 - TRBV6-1 CASREGKRWQYF TGTGCCAGCAGGGAAGGGAAACGGTGGCAGTACTTC
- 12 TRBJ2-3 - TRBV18 CASSPSTDTQYF TGTGCCAGCTCACCAAGCACAGATACGCAGTATTTT
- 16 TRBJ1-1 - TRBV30 CAWSHYRRIGSTEAFF TGTGCCTGGAGTCACTACCGCAGAATAGGAAGCACTGAAGCTTTCTTT
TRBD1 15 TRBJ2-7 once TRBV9 CASSVLAQGVHEQYF TGTGCCAGCAGCGTGCTGGCGCAGGGGGTTCACGAGCAGTACTTC
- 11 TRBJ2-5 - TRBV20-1 CSARVEETQYF TGCAGTGCTAGAGTTGAAGAGACCCAGTACTTC
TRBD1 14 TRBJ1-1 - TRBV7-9 CASSLFTGGTEAFF TGTGCCAGCAGCTTATTCACAGGGGGGACTGAAGCTTTCTTT
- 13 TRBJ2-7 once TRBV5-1 CASSPGPTYEQYF TGCGCCAGCAGCCCGGGACCCACCTACGAGCAGTACTTC
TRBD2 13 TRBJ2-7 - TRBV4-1 CASSQYAAGEQYF TGCGCCAGCAGCCAATATGCAGCGGGGGAGCAGTACTTC
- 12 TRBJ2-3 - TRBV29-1 CSVGRATDTQYF TGCAGCGTTGGGAGGGCCACAGATACGCAGTATTTT
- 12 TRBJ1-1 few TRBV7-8 CASSSWTDQAFF TGTGCCAGCAGCTCCTGGACAGACCAAGCTTTCTTT
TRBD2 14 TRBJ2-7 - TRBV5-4 CASSLRLAGAEQYF TGTGCCAGCAGCTTGCGACTAGCGGGAGCCGAGCAGTACTTC
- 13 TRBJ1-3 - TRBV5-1 CASSLDVADTIYF TGCGCCAGCAGCTTGGATGTTGCAGACACCATATATTTT
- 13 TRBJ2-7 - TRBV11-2 CASSLVAAYEQYF TGTGCCAGCAGCTTAGTTGCGGCCTACGAGCAGTACTTC
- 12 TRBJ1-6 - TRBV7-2 CASKLQGLPLHF TGTGCCAGCAAACTCCAGGGGCTGCCCCTCCACTTT
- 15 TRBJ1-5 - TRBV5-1 CASSLGAGRNQPQHF TGCGCCAGCAGCTTGGGGGCAGGCCGCAATCAGCCCCAGCATTTT
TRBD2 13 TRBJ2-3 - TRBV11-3 CASSVAGADTQYF TGTGCCAGCAGTGTAGCGGGAGCAGATACGCAGTATTTT
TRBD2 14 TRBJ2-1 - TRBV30 CAWTSGRANNEQFF TGTGCCTGGACTAGCGGGAGGGCCAACAATGAGCAGTTCTTC
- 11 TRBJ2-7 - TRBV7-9 CASSLGNEQYF TGTGCCAGCAGCTTAGGGAACGAGCAGTACTTC
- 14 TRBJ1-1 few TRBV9 CASSVVPRNTEAFF TGTGCCAGCAGCGTAGTCCCGAGGAACACTGAAGCTTTCTTT
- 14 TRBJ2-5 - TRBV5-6 CASRDRRASETQYF TGTGCCAGCAGGGATAGGAGGGCCTCGGAGACCCAGTACTTC
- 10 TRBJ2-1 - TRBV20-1 CSARGHEQFF TGCAGTGCTAGAGGGCATGAGCAGTTCTTC
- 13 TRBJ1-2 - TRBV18 CASSVDRFYGYTF TGTGCCAGCTCAGTGGACAGATTCTATGGCTACACCTTC
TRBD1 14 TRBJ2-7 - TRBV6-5 CASSYGRGTYEQYF TGTGCCAGCAGTTACGGCAGGGGGACCTACGAGCAGTACTTC
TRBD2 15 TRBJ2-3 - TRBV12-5 CASGWTSGSTDTQYF TGTGCTAGTGGTTGGACTAGCGGGAGCACAGATACGCAGTATTTT
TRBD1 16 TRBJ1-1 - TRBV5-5 CASSSGQGVWYTEAFF TGTGCCAGCAGCTCTGGACAGGGAGTTTGGTACACTGAAGCTTTCTTT
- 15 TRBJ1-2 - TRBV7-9 CASSFAGEANYGYTF TGTGCCAGCAGCTTCGCGGGGGAGGCCAACTATGGCTACACCTTC
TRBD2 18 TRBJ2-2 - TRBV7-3 CASSLDSGRAQRTGELFF TGTGCCAGCAGCTTGGATAGCGGGAGGGCCCAACGCACCGGGGAGCTGTTTTTT
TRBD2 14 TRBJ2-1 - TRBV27 CASRGLAGRNEQFF TGTGCCAGCAGGGGACTAGCGGGACGGAATGAGCAGTTCTTC
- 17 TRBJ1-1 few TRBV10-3 CAISRWRIDTPNTEAFF TGTGCCATCAGTAGGTGGCGAATCGACACCCCGAACACTGAAGCTTTCTTT
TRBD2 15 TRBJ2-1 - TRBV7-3 CASSLQGLAGNEQFF TGTGCCAGCAGCTTACAAGGACTAGCCGGCAATGAGCAGTTCTTC
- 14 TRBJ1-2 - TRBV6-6 CASSYSSRGYGYTF TGTGCCAGCAGTTACTCGTCCAGAGGCTATGGCTACACCTTC
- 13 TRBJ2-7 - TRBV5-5 CASSPGSFYEQYF TGTGCCAGCAGCCCCGGGTCCTTCTACGAGCAGTACTTC
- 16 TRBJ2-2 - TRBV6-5 CASSYGAGPNTGELFF TGTGCCAGCAGTTACGGGGCAGGACCGAACACCGGGGAGCTGTTTTTT
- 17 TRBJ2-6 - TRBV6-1 CASSVRPPASGANVLTF TGTGCCAGCAGTGTTAGGCCCCCGGCCTCTGGGGCCAACGTCCTGACTTTC
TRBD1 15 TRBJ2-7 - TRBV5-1 CASTLGGTGSREQYF TGCGCCAGCACCCTGGGAGGGACAGGGTCAAGAGAGCAGTACTTC
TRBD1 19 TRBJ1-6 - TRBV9 CASSVGLGQGASYNSPLHF TGTGCCAGCAGCGTAGGACTTGGACAGGGGGCTTCCTATAATTCACCCCTCCACTTT
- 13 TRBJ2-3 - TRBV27 CASSSLVVDTQYF TGTGCCAGCAGTTCTCTTGTAGTAGATACGCAGTATTTT
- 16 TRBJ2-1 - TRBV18 CASSPEARSSYNEQFF TGTGCCAGCTCACCCGAAGCGAGGAGCTCCTACAATGAGCAGTTCTTC
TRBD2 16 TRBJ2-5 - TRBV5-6 CASSFFRTSGQETQYF TGTGCCAGCAGCTTCTTTCGGACTAGCGGTCAAGAGACCCAGTACTTC
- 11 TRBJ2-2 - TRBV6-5 CASSFTGELFF TGTGCCAGCAGCTTTACCGGGGAGCTGTTTTTT
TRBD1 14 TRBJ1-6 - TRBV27 CASSFGTGQSPLHF TGTGCCAGCAGTTTCGGGACAGGTCAATCACCCCTCCACTTT
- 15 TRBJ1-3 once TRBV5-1 CASSPSGTPGNTIYF TGCGCCAGCAGCCCCTCCGGGACTCCTGGAAACACCATATATTTT